Below, 30 T cell receptor beta chains from the same sample are listed, as sequenced in a study of shared clonotypes between healthy human individuals. Measured with immunoSEQ multiplex PCR; TCRdb has only the in-frame clones, and not every one. The repertoire holds approximately 2,300,000 clones, with less than 95% as singletons. Sequenced input: naive CD4+ T cells from PBMCs. The subset was: CD45RA+ positively selected. These TCRs come from a young man in good health. Some clones in this sample may be carry-over from other donors' samples.

The chain has TRBV5-1 and TRBJ2-3; possibly TRBD2 for D (6 bases). V lost 1 base, J lost 1 base, and 13 bases lay in between. The V gene's germline CDR1 is SGHRS and CDR2 YFSETQ. The CDR3 is 16 amino acids. This chain's CDR3 is CASSLPVREGTDTQYF. CDR3 DNA sequence: TGCGCCAGCAGCTTGCCGGTCAGGGAGGGCACAGATACGCAGTATTTT.

This chain connects TRBV4-2 to TRBJ2-1, with 11 bases matching TRBD2. CDR3 length: 17 amino acids. Germline V CDR1 and CDR2: LGHNA, YNFKEQ. Germline trimming cut 1 base from V and 4 bases from J; bases unmatched to any gene: 6. In DNA, the CDR3 is TGTGCCAGCAGCCAAGCCGTGACTAGCGGGGTATACAATGAGCAGTTCTTC. Translation gives CASSQAVTSGVYNEQFF.

This rearrangement joins TRBV5-1 to TRBJ2-4; TRBD1 agrees at 8 bases. Trimming removed 3 bases from V and 8 bases from J; junction bases left unmatched: 7. Looked up from germline, CDR1 is SGHRS and CDR2 is YFSETQ. The CDR3 sequence is 14 residues long. This chain's CDR3 is CASSSMTGADIQYF. CDR3 DNA sequence: TGCGCCAGCAGCTCTATGACAGGGGCGGACATTCAGTACTTC.

This chain connects TRBV29-1 to TRBJ2-2; no clear D gene. V was cut by 6 bases and J by 5 bases, with 16 bases left in between. CDR3 length equals 14 residues. CDR1 is SQVTM and CDR2 is ANQGSEA in the germline V gene. CDR3 bases: TGCAGCGTCGCGACCCGGGCCGTAACCGGGGAGCTGTTTTTT. Its protein is CSVATRAVTGELFF.

The J gene is TRBJ2-3, the V gene TRBV29-1; a weak D match, TRBD2 (6 bases). Germline loops: CDR1 SQVTM, CDR2 ANQGSEA. The CDR3 loop spans 13 amino acids. V was cut by 6 bases and J by 3 bases, with 13 bases left in between. CDR3 DNA: TGCAGCGTCGCGGGACGGATAACAGATACGCAGTATTTT. Translating it yields CSVAGRITDTQYF.

The genes are TRBV5-6 and TRBJ1-5, with D maybe TRBD1 (6 bases). Germline V lookup: CDR1 SGHDT, CDR2 YYEEEE. V dropped 4 bases and J dropped 1 base, with 15 bases sitting between them. This CDR3 is built from 16 residues. Here the CDR3 reads CASSPQGTGSNQPQHF. The CDR3 DNA follows: TGTGCCAGCAGCCCCCAGGGTACAGGGAGCAATCAGCCCCAGCATTTT.

The chain uses TRBV11-2 and TRBJ2-5; a possible D gene is TRBD2 (5 bases). The V gene's germline CDR1 is SGHAT and CDR2 FQNNGV. V lost 4 bases and J 5 bases, leaving 8 bases between the germline ends. CDR3 size: 12 residues. CDR3 coding DNA: TGTGCCAGCAGCTCAGAGGGCGAGACCCAGTACTTC. Amino acids: CASSSEGETQYF. Filled out from reference TRBV11-2 and TRBJ2-5, the complete variable domain reads EAGVAQSPRYKIIEKRQSVAFWCNPISGHATLYWYQQILGQGPKLLIQFQNNGVVDDSQLPKDRFSAERLKGVDSTLKIQPAKLEDSAVYLCASSSEGETQYFGPGTRLLVL.

The V call is TRBV28, the J call TRBJ2-6; D unresolved. The germline V gene encodes CDR1 MDHEN and CDR2 SYDVKM. There are 16 residues in the CDR3. V was clipped by 5 bases and J by 0 bases, with 11 bases between them. For the CDR3, the DNA is TGTGCCAGCAGTGGTCCTTTCCCCTCTGGGGCCAACGTCCTGACTTTC. As protein: CASSGPFPSGANVLTF.

This chain uses TRBV15 with TRBJ1-3; no clear D gene. The CDR3 sequence is 15 residues long. Trimming left V 0 bases short and J 2 bases short, with 8 bases between. Germline CDR1 is LNHNV and CDR2 is YYDKDF (reference sequence). The CDR3 DNA reads TGTGCCACCAGCAGAGAAGTAGGAACTGGAAACACCATATATTTT. The encoded protein is CATSREVGTGNTIYF.

CDR3 region: CASSPPSLGVEAFF. DNA for the CDR3: TGCGCCAGCAGCCCCCCATCGTTAGGGGTGGAAGCTTTCTTT. The chain has TRBV5-1 and TRBJ1-1, with D possibly TRBD1 on 5 matching bases. Germline CDR1 and CDR2: SGHRS and YFSETQ. This CDR3 has 14 amino acids. V was clipped by 4 bases and J by 8 bases, with 18 bases between them.

The gene calls are TRBV7-9 and TRBJ2-1; the D is unclear. Trimming shortened V by 5 bases and J by 0 bases, and 17 bases separated the two germline ends. The CDR3 spans 17 residues. Germline lookup yields CDR1 SEHNR and CDR2 FQNEAQ (reference sequence). The CDR3 reads CASSPSTGKSSYNEQFF. In nucleotides, the CDR3 is TGTGCCAGCAGCCCTTCGACTGGGAAGAGCTCCTACAATGAGCAGTTCTTC. Looking up the rest from reference TRBV7-9 and TRBJ2-1 gives the full variable domain: DTGVSQNPRHKITKRGQNVTFRCDPISEHNRLYWYRQTLGQGPEFLTYFQNEAQLEKSRLLSDRFSAERPKGSFSTLEIQRTEQGDSAMYLCASSPSTGKSSYNEQFFGPGTRLTVL.

The chain uses TRBV6-1 and TRBJ1-2; possibly TRBD1 for D (5 bases). V lost 1 base, J lost 4 bases, and 10 bases lay in between. Per the germline V gene, CDR1 is MNHNS and CDR2 is SASEGT. The length of the CDR3 is 14 residues. CDR3 in DNA: TGTGCCAGCAGTGAAGACACGGGGACCTATGGCTACACCTTC. It is translated as CASSEDTGTYGYTF.

The rearrangement links TRBV11-2 to TRBJ2-5; D tentatively fits TRBD1 or TRBD2 (7 bases each). This CDR3 is built from 17 residues. The V end lost 1 base, the J end lost 1 base, and 16 bases lay between the germline ends. Germline V lookup: CDR1 SGHAT, CDR2 FQNNGV. The CDR3: CASSLGKSGGAQETQYF. CDR3 nucleotide sequence: TGTGCCAGCAGCTTAGGAAAATCAGGGGGGGCCCAAGAGACCCAGTACTTC.

In DNA form, the CDR3 reads TGTGCCAGCTCACCAGACGGATATTCCTACAATGAGCAGTTCTTC. Encoded protein: CASSPDGYSYNEQFF. The V gene is TRBV18, the J gene TRBJ2-1, with D uncertain. This CDR3 is built from 15 residues. Germline V lookup: CDR1 KGHSH, CDR2 LQKENI. V was pared by 2 bases and J by 1 base, with 9 bases between. Full variable domain (missing parts from reference TRBV18 and TRBJ2-1): NAGVMQNPRHLVRRRGQEARLRCSPMKGHSHVYWYRQLPEEGLKFMVYLQKENIIDESGMPKERFSAEFPKEGPSILRIQQVVRGDSAAYFCASSPDGYSYNEQFFGPGTRLTVL.

On this clone itself: The same CDR3 is also encoded by other DNA sequences in this sample. The chain recombines TRBV6-1 with TRBJ2-1; unclear D gene. The CDR3 spans 13 residues. Germline CDR1 MNHNS, CDR2 SASEGT. Trimming took off 2 bases at V and 4 bases at J, with 6 bases between the two ends. CDR3 in DNA: TGTGCCAGCAGTGAATCTAGTTACAATGAGCAGTTCTTC. As protein: CASSESSYNEQFF.

The V call is TRBV11-3, the J call TRBJ2-3; D remains unclear. The CDR3 spans 13 residues. Germline CDR1 and CDR2: SGHNT and YENEEA. V shed 5 bases and J shed 6 bases, with 12 bases lying between them. CDR3 in DNA: TGTGCCAGCAGCCTAGGGTTGGGGGATACGCAGTATTTT. It encodes CASSLGLGDTQYF.

The CDR3 sequence: CASSSLGVTGGTDTQYF. In nucleotides, the CDR3 is TGTGCCAGCAGCTCCCTTGGGGTGACAGGGGGAACAGATACGCAGTATTTT. The chain employs TRBV28 and TRBJ2-3; TRBD1 aligns across 9 bases. Germline assignment: CDR1 MDHEN and CDR2 SYDVKM. The CDR3 sequence is 17 residues long. J lost 3 bases, V lost 6 bases, and 13 bases had no gene match. Full variable domain (remainder filled in from reference TRBV28 and TRBJ2-3): DVKVTQSSRYLVKRTGEKVFLECVQDMDHENMFWYRQDPGLGLRLIYFSYDVKMKEKGDIPEGYSVSREKKERFSLILESASTNQTSMYLCASSSLGVTGGTDTQYFGPGTRLTVL.

The rearrangement joins TRBV4-2 to TRBJ2-7, with D perhaps being TRBD1 or TRBD2 (5 bases each). The CDR3 has 13 residues. The germline V gene encodes CDR1 LGHNA and CDR2 YNFKEQ. The ends were cut back, 1 base at V and 7 bases at J, with 11 bases in the middle. CDR3 sequence reads: CASSQVRDGEQYF. For the CDR3, the DNA is TGTGCCAGCAGCCAAGTCCGGGACGGGGAGCAGTACTTC.

The chain links TRBV7-2 to TRBJ1-4, with no clear D. CDR1 is SGHTA, CDR2 FQGNSA, per germline. This CDR3 comprises 16 residues. V lost 1 base, J lost 0 bases, and 9 bases lay in between. CDR3: CASSLVWAATNEKLFF. CDR3 nucleotide sequence: TGTGCCAGCAGCTTAGTTTGGGCTGCAACTAATGAAAAACTGTTTTTT.

V gene TRBV19 combines with J gene TRBJ1-5; D perhaps matches TRBD1 (6 bases). The CDR3 contains 15 residues. V lost 7 bases and J lost 1, with 14 bases in between. Germline CDR1 LNHDA, CDR2 SQIVND (reference sequence). CDR3 coding DNA: TGTGCCAGTACTAACAGGGCCGTGAGCAATCAGCCCCAGCATTTT. Amino acids: CASTNRAVSNQPQHF.

This clone has only one observation. The J gene is TRBJ2-2, the V gene TRBV5-1; 10 bases agree with TRBD2. V shed 1 base and J 5 bases; nucleotides not matched to a gene: 11. This CDR3 has 18 amino acids. The germline CDR1 and CDR2 sequences are SGHRS and YFSETQ. In nucleotides, the CDR3 is TGCGCCAGCAGCTTGTTTGCTAGCGGGAGAGGTAGGACCGGGGAGCTGTTTTTT. Its protein is CASSLFASGRGRTGELFF.

The rearrangement uses TRBV7-9 and TRBJ2-7; D is perhaps TRBD2 (5 bases). Germline V gene lookup returns CDR1 SEHNR and CDR2 FQNEAQ (reference sequence). The CDR3 spans 14 residues. Trimming took off 2 bases at V and 1 base at J, with 9 bases between the two ends. The CDR3 spells CASSLIRDSYEQYF. In nucleotides, the CDR3 is TGTGCCAGCAGCTTAATCCGGGATTCCTACGAGCAGTACTTC.

For this clone: This same CDR3 is encoded by further DNA sequences in the sample. V and J are TRBV20-1 and TRBJ2-7; the D is unclear. In germline, CDR1 is DFQATT, CDR2 SNEGSKA (reference sequence). The CDR3 is 11 amino acids. The V gene lost 3 bases and the J gene lost 3 bases, with 6 bases spanning the gap. CDR3 nucleotide sequence: TGCAGTGCTAGTTTAAGCTACGAGCAGTACTTC. It encodes CSASLSYEQYF.

Only one count was recorded for this clone. The chain joins TRBV28 to TRBJ1-3; D perhaps matches TRBD1 (5 bases). Germline loops: CDR1 MDHEN, CDR2 SYDVKM. Trimming removed 1 base from V and 0 bases from J, with 13 bases in between. The CDR3 spans 17 residues. The CDR3 is CASSLFGTLSSGNTIYF. CDR3 DNA: TGTGCCAGCAGTTTATTCGGGACTCTAAGCTCTGGAAACACCATATATTTT.

For this clone: The sample holds other DNA sequences that translate to the same CDR3. This rearrangement joins TRBV18 to TRBJ1-3; D is unresolved. The CDR3 totals 15 residues. The germline V gene encodes CDR1 KGHSH and CDR2 LQKENI. Trimming took 0 bases from V and 0 from J, leaving 6 bases between them. CDR3 sequence reads: CASSPPLSSGNTIYF. CDR3 DNA: TGTGCCAGCTCACCACCGTTGAGCTCTGGAAACACCATATATTTT.

The rearrangement links TRBV2 to TRBJ2-4, with 7 bases that match TRBD1. The J segment lost 1 base and the V segment lost 6 bases, leaving 3 bases of the junction unmatched. The V gene's germline CDR1 is SNHLY and CDR2 FYNNEI. The CDR3 loop spans 14 amino acids. The DNA for the CDR3 is TGTGCCAGCAGAGACAGGGTTGCCAAAAACATTCAGTACTTC. The encoded protein is CASRDRVAKNIQYF.

V and J are TRBV5-6 and TRBJ1-5; D is perhaps TRBD1 (6 bases). The CDR3 length is 15 residues. Germline CDR1 SGHDT, CDR2 YYEEEE. Between the trimmed V and J ends, which lost 2 bases and 1 base, there was a span of 10 bases. As DNA, the CDR3 is TGTGCCAGCAGCTTTATGGGGGCGAGCAATCAGCCCCAGCATTTT. Translation gives CASSFMGASNQPQHF. The variable domain in full, completed from reference TRBV5-6 and TRBJ1-5, reads DAGVTQSPTHLIKTRGQQVTLRCSPKSGHDTVSWYQQALGQGPQFIFQYYEEEERQRGNFPDRFSGHQFPNYSSELNVNALLLGDSALYLCASSFMGASNQPQHFGDGTRLSIL.

The chain uses TRBV5-6 and TRBJ1-1; D possibly corresponds to TRBD1 (5 bases). Germline V lookup: CDR1 SGHDT, CDR2 YYEEEE. Trimming took 0 bases from V and 1 from J, leaving 13 bases between them. CDR3 length: 16 residues. The CDR3 DNA follows: TGTGCCAGCAGCTTGGCTCCGGGGACCGCGAACACTGAAGCTTTCTTT. It codes for CASSLAPGTANTEAFF.

V and J are TRBV5-1 and TRBJ2-7, with 9 bases that match TRBD1. The CDR3 runs to 14 residues. CDR1 and CDR2 (germline): SGHRS, YFSETQ. J gave up 5 bases and V 4 bases, and 7 bases lay outside the gene matches. The CDR3 sequence: CASSPSRDRDEQYF. CDR3 sequence (DNA): TGCGCCAGCAGCCCGTCCCGGGACAGGGACGAGCAGTACTTC.

The rearrangement uses TRBV5-1 and TRBJ2-7; 7 bases map to TRBD1. J gave up 2 bases and V 4 bases, and 3 bases lay outside the gene matches. This CDR3 is built from 13 residues. Germline V gene lookup returns CDR1 SGHRS and CDR2 YFSETQ. The CDR3 nucleotides read TGCGCCAGCAGCGTGACAGGGCCCTACGAGCAGTACTTC. It codes for CASSVTGPYEQYF.